These T cell receptor beta chains were read from a single sample in a study of T cells in Graves' hyperthyroidism and ophthalmopathy. TCRdb independently ran MiXCR on the multiplex PCR reads; one entry per CDR3 protein. The table includes about 260,000 distinct CDR3 sequences, 16% detected once. The sequencing input was blood. The origin of the receptors is a woman aged 18 to 35 with Graves' ophthalmopathy. CDR3s include the opening cysteine and the closing phenylalanine or tryptophan. The D gene is left open where the match is weak. Size is omitted from some rows. Given values are once, few, many or a class for expanded clones.

J gene | V gene | D gene | clone size | CDR3 DNA | CDR3 protein
TRBJ2-2 | TRBV6-4 | NA | NA | TGTGCCAGCAGTGAGGCAGGGGAGTCGACCAGGGAGCTGTTTTTT | CASSEAGESTRELFF
TRBJ1-1 | TRBV27 | NA | many | TGTGCCAGCAGGAGGAGGGATTACACTGAAGCTTTCTTT | CASRRRDYTEAFF
TRBJ2-1 | TRBV27 | TRBD1 | many | TGTGCCAGCAGTTTATTAGGGACAGGGGGCGCGCACAATGAGCAGTTCTTC | CASSLLGTGGAHNEQFF
TRBJ2-7 | TRBV27 | NA | many | TGTGCCAGCAGTTTGGGTGTAGACAGTCTAAACGAGCAGTACTTC | CASSLGVDSLNEQYF
TRBJ1-1 | TRBV10-3 | TRBD1 | many | TGTGCCATCAGTGCCCCCGGGACAGGGGGAACTGAAGCTTTCTTT | CAISAPGTGGTEAFF
TRBJ1-2 | TRBV2 | NA | many | TGTGCCAGCAGTGTCTCGGTTTCCTATGGCTACACCTTC | CASSVSVSYGYTF
TRBJ2-1 | TRBV20-1 | TRBD2 | NA | TGCAGTGCTAGAGATGATAGACTAGCGGGAGAAGGCTCCTACAATGAGCAGTTCTTC | CSARDDRLAGEGSYNEQFF
TRBJ2-5 | TRBV10-3 | NA | few | TGTGCCATCAGTGCAGTTCGGGGGAGTCAAGAGACCCAGTACTTC | CAISAVRGSQETQYF
TRBJ2-5 | TRBV7-3 | NA | many | TGTGCCAGCAACCCTCCCGGGGAACAAGAGACCCAGTACTTC | CASNPPGEQETQYF
TRBJ1-1 | TRBV5-4 | TRBD1 | NA | TGTGCCAGCAGGTTGGACAGGGGGCCGAACACTGAAGCTTTCTTT | CASRLDRGPNTEAFF
TRBJ2-7 | TRBV7-9 | NA | many | TGTGCCAGCAGCTTAGGTTTCTACGAGCAGTACTTC | CASSLGFYEQYF
TRBJ2-3 | TRBV28 | TRBD1 | many | TGTGCCAGCAGTTGGCCGGACAGGGGGCCGTCAGATACGCAGTATTTT | CASSWPDRGPSDTQYF
TRBJ2-7 | TRBV11-2 | TRBD2 | many | TGTGCCAGCAGCTCACTAGCCGGGACTAGCGGGACCTACGAGCAGTACTTC | CASSSLAGTSGTYEQYF